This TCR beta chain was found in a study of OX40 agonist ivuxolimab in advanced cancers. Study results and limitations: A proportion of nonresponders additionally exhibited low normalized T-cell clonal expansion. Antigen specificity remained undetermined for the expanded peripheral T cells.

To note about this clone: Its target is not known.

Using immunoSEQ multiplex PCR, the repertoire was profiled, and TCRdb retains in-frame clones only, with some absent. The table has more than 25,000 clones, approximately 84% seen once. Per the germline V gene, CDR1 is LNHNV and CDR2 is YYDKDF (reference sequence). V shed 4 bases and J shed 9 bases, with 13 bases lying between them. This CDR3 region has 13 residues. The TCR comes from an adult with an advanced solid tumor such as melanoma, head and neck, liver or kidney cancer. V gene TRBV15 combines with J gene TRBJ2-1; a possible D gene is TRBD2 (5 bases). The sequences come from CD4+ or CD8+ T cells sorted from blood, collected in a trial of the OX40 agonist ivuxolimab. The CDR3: CATSTDGGVEQFF. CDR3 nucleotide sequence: TGTGCCACCAGCACAGATGGAGGAGTTGAGCAGTTCTTC.